One and the same sample provided the 5 T cell receptor beta chains below, sequenced in a study of neoadjuvant anti-PD-1 for oral cavity cancer. Time point meaning: after neoadjuvant nivolumab, at surgical resection. Sequencing used immunoSEQ multiplex PCR; TCRdb keeps in-frame clones, though not all of them. In the table there are around 14,000 clones, just under 75% of which are singletons. The material sequenced was PBMCs, taken after nivolumab (anti-PD-1) treatment. The receptors were sampled from a person between 40 and 79 years old with oral cavity squamous cell carcinoma.

The chain links TRBV6-5 to TRBJ2-3; TRBD2 agrees at 9 bases. The V and J ends lost 6 bases and 4 bases, in that order; junction bases with no gene match: 2. The CDR3 is made up of 13 amino acids. Germline lookup yields CDR1 MNHEY and CDR2 SVGAGI. CDR3 sequence reads: CASRRGGPDTQYF. CDR3 sequence (DNA): TGTGCCAGCAGGCGGGGGGGCCCAGATACGCAGTATTTT.

This clone was observed a single time. The rearrangement joins TRBV10-2 to TRBJ2-7; 10 bases line up with TRBD2. The ends lost 11 bases at V and 3 bases at J; junction bases unmatched: 4. CDR1 and CDR2 (germline): WSHSY, SAAADI. The CDR3 covers 12 residues. CDR3 coding DNA: TGCGCCTCCTGGACTAGCGGCTACGAGCAGTACTTC. It translates to CASWTSGYEQYF.

This clone was detected only once. The rearrangement links TRBV9 to TRBJ2-3; TRBD2 matches at 7 bases. Trimming at V came to 4 bases and at J to 4 bases, leaving 12 bases not matched to a gene. The CDR3 has 16 amino acids. CDR1 and CDR2 (germline): SGDLS, YYNGEE. As DNA, the CDR3 is TGTGCCAGCAGCCCAGAGGGGAGGGCCCCCGCAGATACGCAGTATTTT. The encoded protein is CASSPEGRAPADTQYF.

The rearrangement joins TRBV19 to TRBJ1-1, with D possibly TRBD1 on 5 matching bases. The CDR3 totals 17 residues. Trimming shortened V by 3 bases and J by 4 bases, and 21 bases separated the two germline ends. Germline CDR1 is LNHDA and CDR2 is SQIVND (reference sequence). CDR3 sequence: CASSIGSGSPGGTEAFF. CDR3 nucleotides: TGTGCCAGTAGTATCGGATCCGGGAGCCCGGGGGGCACTGAAGCTTTCTTT.

The rearrangement links TRBV7-6 to TRBJ2-6; possible D gene TRBD1, 6 bases. V gave up 1 base and J gave up 1 base, with 14 bases separating them. Germline CDR1 reads SGHVS; CDR2 reads FNYEAQ. This CDR3 is built from 18 residues. CDR3 amino acids: CASSLGQAVVSGANVLTF. The CDR3 nucleotides read TGTGCCAGCAGCTTAGGACAGGCTGTCGTTTCTGGGGCCAACGTCCTGACTTTC.